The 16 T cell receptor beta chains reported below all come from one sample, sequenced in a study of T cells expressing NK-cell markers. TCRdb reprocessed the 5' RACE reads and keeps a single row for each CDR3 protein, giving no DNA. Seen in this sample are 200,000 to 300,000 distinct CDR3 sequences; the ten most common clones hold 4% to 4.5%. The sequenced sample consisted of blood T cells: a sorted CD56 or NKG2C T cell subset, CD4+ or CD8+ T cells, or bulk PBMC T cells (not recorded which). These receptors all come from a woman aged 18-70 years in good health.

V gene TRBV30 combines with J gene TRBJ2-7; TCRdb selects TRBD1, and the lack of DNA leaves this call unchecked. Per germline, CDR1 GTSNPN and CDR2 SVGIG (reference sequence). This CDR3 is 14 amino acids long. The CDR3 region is CAWGPGQGNYEQYF. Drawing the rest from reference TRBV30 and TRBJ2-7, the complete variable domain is SQTIHQWPATLVQPVGSPLSLECTVEGTSNPNLYWYRQAAGRGLQLLFYSVGIGQISSEVPQNLSASRPQDRQFILSSKKLLLSDSGFYLCAWGPGQGNYEQYFGPGTRLTVT.

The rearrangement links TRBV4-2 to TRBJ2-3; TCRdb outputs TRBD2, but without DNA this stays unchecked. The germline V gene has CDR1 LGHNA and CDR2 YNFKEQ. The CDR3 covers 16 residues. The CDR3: CASSQGRVFSTDTQYF.

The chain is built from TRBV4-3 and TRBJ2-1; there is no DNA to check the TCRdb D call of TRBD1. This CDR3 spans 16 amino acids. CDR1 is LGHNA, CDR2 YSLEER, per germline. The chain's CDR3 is CASSLSVDRVLYEQFF.

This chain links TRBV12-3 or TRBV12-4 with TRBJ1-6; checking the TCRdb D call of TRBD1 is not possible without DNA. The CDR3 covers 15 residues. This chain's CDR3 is CASTPQLGGNSPLHF.

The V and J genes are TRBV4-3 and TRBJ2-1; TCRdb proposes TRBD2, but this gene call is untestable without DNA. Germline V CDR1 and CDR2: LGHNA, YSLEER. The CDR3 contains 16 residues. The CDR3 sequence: CASSQGLAGLSYEQFF.

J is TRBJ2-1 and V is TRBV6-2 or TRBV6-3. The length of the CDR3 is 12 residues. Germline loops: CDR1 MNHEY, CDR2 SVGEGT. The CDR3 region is CASIDRHNEQFF.

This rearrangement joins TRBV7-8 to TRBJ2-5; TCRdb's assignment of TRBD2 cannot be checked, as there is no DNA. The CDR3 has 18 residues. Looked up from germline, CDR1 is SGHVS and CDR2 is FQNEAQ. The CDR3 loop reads CASSRTSGGAGLGGTQYF.

This CDR3 reads CAWSGQTTKETQYF. The V gene is TRBV30, the J gene TRBJ2-5. The CDR3 runs to 14 residues. Per germline, CDR1 GTSNPN and CDR2 SVGIG (reference sequence).

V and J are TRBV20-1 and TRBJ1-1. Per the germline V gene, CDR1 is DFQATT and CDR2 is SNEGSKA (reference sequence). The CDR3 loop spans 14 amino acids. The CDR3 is CSARQEGMNTEAFF.

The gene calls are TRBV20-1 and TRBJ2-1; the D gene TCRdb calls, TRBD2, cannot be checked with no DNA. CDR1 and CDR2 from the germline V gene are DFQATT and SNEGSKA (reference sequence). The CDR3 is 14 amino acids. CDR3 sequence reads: CSAPTSGRSGEQFF.

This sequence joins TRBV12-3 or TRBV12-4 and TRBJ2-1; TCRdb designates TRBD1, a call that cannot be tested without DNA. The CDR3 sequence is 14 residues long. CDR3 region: CASMVDSRHNEQFF.

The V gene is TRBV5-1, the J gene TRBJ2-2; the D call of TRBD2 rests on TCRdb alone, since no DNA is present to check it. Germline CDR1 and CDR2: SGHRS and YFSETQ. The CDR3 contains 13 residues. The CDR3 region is CASSFGGYGELFF.

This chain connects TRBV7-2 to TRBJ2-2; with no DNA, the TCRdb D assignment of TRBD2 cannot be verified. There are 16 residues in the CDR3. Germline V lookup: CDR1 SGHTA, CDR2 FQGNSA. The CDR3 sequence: CASGAQAGGPHGELFF.

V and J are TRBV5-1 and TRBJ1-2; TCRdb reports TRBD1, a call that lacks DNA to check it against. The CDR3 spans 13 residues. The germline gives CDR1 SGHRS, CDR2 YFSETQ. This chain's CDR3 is CASRDRGEYGYTF.

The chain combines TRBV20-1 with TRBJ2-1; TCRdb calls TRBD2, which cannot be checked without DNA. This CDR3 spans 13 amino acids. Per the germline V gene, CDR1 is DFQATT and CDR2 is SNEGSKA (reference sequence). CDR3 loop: CSASWDLGNEQFF.

CDR3 in amino acids: CASSLGAKNIQYF. The chain uses TRBV7-2 and TRBJ2-4. The CDR3 is 13 residues long. Germline CDR1 SGHTA, CDR2 FQGNSA.